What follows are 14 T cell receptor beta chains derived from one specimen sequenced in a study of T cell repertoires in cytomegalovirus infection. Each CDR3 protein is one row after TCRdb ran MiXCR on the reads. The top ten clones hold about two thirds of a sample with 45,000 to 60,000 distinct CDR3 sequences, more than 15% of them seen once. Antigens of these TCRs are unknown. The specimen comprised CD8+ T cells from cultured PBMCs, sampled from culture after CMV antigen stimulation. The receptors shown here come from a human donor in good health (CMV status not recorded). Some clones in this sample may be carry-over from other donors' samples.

The CDR3 here is CASSERRAGEQFF. CDR3 bases: TGTGCCAGCAGCGAAAGGAGGGCAGGGGAGCAGTTCTTC. The chain links TRBV7-3 to TRBJ2-1; weak D call: TRBD2 (6 bases). Trimming removed 5 bases from V and 10 bases from J, with 15 bases in between. The V gene's germline CDR1 is SGHTA and CDR2 FQGTGA. This CDR3 is 13 amino acids long.

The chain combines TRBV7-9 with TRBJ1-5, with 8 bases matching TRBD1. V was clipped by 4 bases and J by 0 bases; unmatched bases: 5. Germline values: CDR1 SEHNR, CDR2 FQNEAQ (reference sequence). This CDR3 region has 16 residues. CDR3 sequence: CASSSQTGVSNQPQHF. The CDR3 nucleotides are TGTGCCAGCAGCTCCCAGACAGGGGTTAGCAATCAGCCCCAGCATTTT. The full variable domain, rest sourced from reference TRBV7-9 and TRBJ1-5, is DTGVSQNPRHKITKRGQNVTFRCDPISEHNRLYWYRQTLGQGPEFLTYFQNEAQLEKSRLLSDRFSAERPKGSFSTLEIQRTEQGDSAMYLCASSSQTGVSNQPQHFGDGTRLSIL.

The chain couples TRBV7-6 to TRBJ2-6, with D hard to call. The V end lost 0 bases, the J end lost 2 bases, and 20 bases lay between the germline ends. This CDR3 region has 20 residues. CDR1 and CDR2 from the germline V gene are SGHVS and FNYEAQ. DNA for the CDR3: TGTGCCAGCAGCTTAGCAAAAGGTACCGGCGCTTTCGCTGGGGCCAACGTCCTGACTTTC. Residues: CASSLAKGTGAFAGANVLTF.

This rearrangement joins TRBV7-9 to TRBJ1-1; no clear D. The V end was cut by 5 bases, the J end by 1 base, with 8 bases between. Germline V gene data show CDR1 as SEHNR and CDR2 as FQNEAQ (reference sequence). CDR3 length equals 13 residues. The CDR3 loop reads CASSPPWNTEAFF. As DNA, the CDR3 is TGTGCCAGCAGCCCCCCGTGGAACACTGAAGCTTTCTTT.

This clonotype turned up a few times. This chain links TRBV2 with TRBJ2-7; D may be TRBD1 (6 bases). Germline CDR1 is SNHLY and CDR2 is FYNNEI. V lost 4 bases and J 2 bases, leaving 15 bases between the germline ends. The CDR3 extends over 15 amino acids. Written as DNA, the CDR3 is TGTGCCAGCAGTGGCCGGGACATCGACCCCTACGAGCAGTACTTC. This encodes CASSGRDIDPYEQYF.

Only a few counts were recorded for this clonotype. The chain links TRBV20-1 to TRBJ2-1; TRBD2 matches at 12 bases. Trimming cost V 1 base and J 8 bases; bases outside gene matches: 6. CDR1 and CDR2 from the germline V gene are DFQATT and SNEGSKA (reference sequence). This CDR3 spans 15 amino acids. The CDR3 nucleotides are TGCAGTGCTAGAGGTAGACTAGCGGGAGTGTATGAGCAGTTCTTC. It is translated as CSARGRLAGVYEQFF.

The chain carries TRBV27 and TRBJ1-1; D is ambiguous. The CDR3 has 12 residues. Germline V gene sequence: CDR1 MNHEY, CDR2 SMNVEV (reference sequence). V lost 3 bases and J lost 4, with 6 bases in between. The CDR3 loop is CASSFVGTEAFF. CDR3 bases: TGTGCCAGCAGTTTCGTGGGCACTGAAGCTTTCTTT.

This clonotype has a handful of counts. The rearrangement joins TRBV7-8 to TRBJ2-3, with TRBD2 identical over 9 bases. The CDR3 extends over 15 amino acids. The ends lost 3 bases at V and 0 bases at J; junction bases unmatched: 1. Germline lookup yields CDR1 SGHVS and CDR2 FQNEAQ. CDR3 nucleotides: TGTGCCAGCAGCTTGCTAGCGGGGAGCACAGATACGCAGTATTTT. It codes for CASSLLAGSTDTQYF.

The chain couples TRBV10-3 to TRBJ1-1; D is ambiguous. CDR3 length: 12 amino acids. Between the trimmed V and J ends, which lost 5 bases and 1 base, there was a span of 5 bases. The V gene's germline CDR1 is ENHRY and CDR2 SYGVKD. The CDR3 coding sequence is TGTGCCATCAGTACAGAGAACACTGAAGCTTTCTTT. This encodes CAISTENTEAFF.

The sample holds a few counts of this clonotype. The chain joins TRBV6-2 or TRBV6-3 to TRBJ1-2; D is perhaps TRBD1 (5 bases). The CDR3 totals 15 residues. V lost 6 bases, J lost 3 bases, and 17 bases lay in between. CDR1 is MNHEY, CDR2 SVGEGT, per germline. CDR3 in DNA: TGTGCCAGCAGCTATAACCGGGACGGAGACTATGGCTACACCTTC. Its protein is CASSYNRDGDYGYTF.

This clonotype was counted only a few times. CDR3 in amino acids: CASSSPLLGPEQYF. CDR3 coding DNA: TGTGCCAGCAGCTCCCCGCTTTTGGGCCCCGAGCAGTACTTC. J is TRBJ2-7 and V is TRBV11-2, with D unresolved. V was cut by 4 bases and J by 6 bases, with 16 bases left in between. The CDR3 spans 14 residues. The germline V gene encodes CDR1 SGHAT and CDR2 FQNNGV.

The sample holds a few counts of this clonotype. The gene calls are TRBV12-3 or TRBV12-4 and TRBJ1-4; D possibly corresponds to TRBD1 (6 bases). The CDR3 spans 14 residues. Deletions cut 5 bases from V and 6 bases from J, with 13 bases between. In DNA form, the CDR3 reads TGTGCCAGCAGTACAGGGAGGATAGATGAAAAACTGTTTTTT. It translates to CASSTGRIDEKLFF.

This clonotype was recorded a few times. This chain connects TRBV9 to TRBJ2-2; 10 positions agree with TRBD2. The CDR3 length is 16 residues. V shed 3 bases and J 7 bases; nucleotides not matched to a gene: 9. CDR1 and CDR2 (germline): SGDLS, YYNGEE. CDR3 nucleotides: TGTGCCAGCAGCGCCAATCTAGCGGGAGATAGCGGGGAGCTGTTTTTT. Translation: CASSANLAGDSGELFF.

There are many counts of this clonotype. Here the CDR3 DNA reads TGTGCCAGCAGTTACGGACAGGGGGCCTTCTCCTATAATTCACCCCTCCACTTT. It is translated as CASSYGQGAFSYNSPLHF. V and J are TRBV6-5 and TRBJ1-6; the match to TRBD1 covers 11 bases. The CDR3 contains 18 residues. CDR1 MNHEY and CDR2 SVGAGI come from the germline V gene. J was trimmed by 0 bases and V by 2 bases; bases with no gene match: 3.